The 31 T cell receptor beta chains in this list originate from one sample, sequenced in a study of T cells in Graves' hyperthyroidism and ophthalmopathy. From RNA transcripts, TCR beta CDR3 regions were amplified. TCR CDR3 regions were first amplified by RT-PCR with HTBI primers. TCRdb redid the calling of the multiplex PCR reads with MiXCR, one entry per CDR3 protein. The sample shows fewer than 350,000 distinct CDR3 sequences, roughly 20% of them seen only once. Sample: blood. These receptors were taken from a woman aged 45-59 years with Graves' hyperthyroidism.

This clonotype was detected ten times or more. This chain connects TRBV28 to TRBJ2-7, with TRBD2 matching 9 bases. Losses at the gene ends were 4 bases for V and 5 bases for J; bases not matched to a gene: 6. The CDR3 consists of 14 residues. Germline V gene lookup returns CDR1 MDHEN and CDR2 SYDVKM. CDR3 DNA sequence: TGTGCCAGCAGTTCATGGCGGGAGGGCCACGAGCAGTACTTC. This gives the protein CASSSWREGHEQYF.

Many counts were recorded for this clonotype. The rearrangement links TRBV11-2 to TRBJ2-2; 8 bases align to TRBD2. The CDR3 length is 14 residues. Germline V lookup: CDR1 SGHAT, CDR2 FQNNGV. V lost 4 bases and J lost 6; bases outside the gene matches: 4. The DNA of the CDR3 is TGTGCCAGCAGCTACGGGGGGGACGCCGGGGAGCTGTTTTTT. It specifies CASSYGGDAGELFF.

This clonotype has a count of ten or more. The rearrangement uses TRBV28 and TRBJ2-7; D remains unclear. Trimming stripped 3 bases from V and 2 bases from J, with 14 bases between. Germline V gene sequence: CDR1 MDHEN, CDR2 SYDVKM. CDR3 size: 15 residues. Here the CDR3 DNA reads TGTGCCAGCAGTTTTGCGAGACCCACTGCCTACGAGCAGTACTTC. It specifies CASSFARPTAYEQYF. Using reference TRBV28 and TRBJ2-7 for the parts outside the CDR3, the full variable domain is DVKVTQSSRYLVKRTGEKVFLECVQDMDHENMFWYRQDPGLGLRLIYFSYDVKMKEKGDIPEGYSVSREKKERFSLILESASTNQTSMYLCASSFARPTAYEQYFGPGTRLTVT.

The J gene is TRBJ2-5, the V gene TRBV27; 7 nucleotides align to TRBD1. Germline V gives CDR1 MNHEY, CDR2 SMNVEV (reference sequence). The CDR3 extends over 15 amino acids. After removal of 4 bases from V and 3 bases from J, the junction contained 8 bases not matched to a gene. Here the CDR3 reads CASSSTGNPKETQYF. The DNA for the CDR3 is TGTGCCAGCAGTTCGACAGGGAATCCTAAAGAGACCCAGTACTTC.

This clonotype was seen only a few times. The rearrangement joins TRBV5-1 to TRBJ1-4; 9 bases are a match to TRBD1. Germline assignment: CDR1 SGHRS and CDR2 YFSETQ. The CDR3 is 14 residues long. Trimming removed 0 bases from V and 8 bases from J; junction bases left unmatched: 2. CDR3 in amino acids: CASSLGTGEEKLFF. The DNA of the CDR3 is TGCGCCAGCAGCTTGGGGACAGGGGAGGAAAAACTGTTTTTT.

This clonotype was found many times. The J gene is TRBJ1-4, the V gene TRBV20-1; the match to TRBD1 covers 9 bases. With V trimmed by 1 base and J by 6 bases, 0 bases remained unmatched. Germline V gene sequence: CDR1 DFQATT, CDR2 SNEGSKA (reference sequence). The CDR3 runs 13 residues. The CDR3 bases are TGCAGTGCTAGAGGGACAGGGGATGAAAAACTGTTTTTT. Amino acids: CSARGTGDEKLFF.

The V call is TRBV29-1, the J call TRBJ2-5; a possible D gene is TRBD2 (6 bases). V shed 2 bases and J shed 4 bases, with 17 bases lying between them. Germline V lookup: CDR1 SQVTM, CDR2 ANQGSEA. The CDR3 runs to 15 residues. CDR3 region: CSVEFSGMGGETQYF. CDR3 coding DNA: TGCAGCGTTGAATTCTCAGGGATGGGGGGAGAGACCCAGTACTTC.

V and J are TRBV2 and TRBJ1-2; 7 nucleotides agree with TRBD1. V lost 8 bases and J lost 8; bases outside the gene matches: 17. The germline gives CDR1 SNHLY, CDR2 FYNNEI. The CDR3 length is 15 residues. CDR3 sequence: CASPTFGQARGGYTF. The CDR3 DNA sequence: TGTGCCAGCCCAACCTTCGGACAGGCCCGGGGGGGCTACACCTTC.

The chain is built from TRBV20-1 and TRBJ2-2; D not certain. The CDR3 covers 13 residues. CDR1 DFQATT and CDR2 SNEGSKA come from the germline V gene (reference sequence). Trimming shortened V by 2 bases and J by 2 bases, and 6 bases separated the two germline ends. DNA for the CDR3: TGCAGTGCTAGACTCTACAACACCGGGGAGCTGTTTTTT. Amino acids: CSARLYNTGELFF.

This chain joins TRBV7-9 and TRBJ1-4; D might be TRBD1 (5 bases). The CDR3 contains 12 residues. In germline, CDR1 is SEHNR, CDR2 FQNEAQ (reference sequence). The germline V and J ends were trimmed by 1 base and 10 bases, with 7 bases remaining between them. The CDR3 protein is CASSLERGKLFF. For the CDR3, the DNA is TGTGCCAGCAGCTTAGAGAGGGGAAAACTGTTTTTT. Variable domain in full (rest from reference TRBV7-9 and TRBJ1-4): DTGVSQNPRHKITKRGQNVTFRCDPISEHNRLYWYRQTLGQGPEFLTYFQNEAQLEKSRLLSDRFSAERPKGSFSTLEIQRTEQGDSAMYLCASSLERGKLFFGSGTQLSVL.

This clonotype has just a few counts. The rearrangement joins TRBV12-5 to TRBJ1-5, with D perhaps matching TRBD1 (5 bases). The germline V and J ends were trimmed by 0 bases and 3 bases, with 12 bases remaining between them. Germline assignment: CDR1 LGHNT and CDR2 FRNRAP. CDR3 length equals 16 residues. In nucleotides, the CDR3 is TGTGCTAGTGGTTTGGTCCGGGGCGAGGTCAATCAGCCCCAGCATTTT. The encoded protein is CASGLVRGEVNQPQHF.

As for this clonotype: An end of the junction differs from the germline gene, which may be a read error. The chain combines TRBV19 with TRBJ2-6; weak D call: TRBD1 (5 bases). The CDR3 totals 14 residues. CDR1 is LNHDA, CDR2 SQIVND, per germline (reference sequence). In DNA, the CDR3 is TGTGCCAGTAGTTTTCGAACTGGGGCCAACGTCCTGACCTTC. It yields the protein CASSFRTGANVLTF.

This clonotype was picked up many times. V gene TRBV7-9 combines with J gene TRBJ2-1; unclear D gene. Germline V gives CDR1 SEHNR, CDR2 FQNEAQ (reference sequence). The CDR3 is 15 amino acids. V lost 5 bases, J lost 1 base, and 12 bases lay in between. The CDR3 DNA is TGTGCCAGCAGCCTCCAAACTGGGTCCTACAATGAGCAGTTCTTC. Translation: CASSLQTGSYNEQFF.

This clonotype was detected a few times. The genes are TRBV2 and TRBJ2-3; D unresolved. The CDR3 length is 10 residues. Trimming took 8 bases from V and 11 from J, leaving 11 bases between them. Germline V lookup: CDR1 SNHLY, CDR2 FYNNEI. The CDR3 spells CASSGFEQYF. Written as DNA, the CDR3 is TGTGCCAGCTCTGGATTTGAGCAGTATTTT.

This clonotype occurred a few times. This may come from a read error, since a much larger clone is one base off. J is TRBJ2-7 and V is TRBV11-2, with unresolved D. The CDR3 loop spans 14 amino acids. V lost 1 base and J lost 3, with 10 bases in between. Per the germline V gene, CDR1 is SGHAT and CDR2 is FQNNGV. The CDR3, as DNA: TGTGCCAGCAGCTTAGCTCCGGCACGCTACGAGCAGTACGTC. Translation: CASSLAPARYEQYV.

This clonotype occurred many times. The DNA for the CDR3 is TGTGCCAGCAGTTTTCGCGGGGGGCCTCAGCCCCAGCATTTT. Protein sequence: CASSFRGGPQPQHF. The chain links TRBV28 to TRBJ1-5; D might be TRBD1 (6 bases). CDR3 length: 14 residues. The ends were cut back, 3 bases at V and 6 bases at J, with 12 bases in the middle. Per the germline V gene, CDR1 is MDHEN and CDR2 is SYDVKM.

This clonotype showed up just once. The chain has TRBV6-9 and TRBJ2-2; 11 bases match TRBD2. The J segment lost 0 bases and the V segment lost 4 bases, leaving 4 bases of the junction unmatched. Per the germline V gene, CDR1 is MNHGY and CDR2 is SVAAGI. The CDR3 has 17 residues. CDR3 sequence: CASSSLAGDSNTGELFF. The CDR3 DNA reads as TGTGCCAGCAGTTCACTAGCGGGGGATTCGAACACCGGGGAGCTGTTTTTT.

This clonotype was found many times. CDR3 in amino acids: CSAHGGGYSYNEQFF. DNA for the CDR3: TGCAGTGCTCATGGGGGCGGATACTCCTACAATGAGCAGTTCTTC. The V call is TRBV20-1, the J call TRBJ2-1; TRBD1 might be the D (6 bases). V lost 5 bases and J lost 0, with 14 bases in between. Germline values: CDR1 DFQATT, CDR2 SNEGSKA (reference sequence). The CDR3 is 15 residues long.

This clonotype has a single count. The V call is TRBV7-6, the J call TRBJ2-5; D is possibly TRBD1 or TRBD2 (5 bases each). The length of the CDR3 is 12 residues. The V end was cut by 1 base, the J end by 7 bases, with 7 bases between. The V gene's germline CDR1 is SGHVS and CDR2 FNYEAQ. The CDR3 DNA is TGTGCCAGCAGCTTAGTTGGGGGGACCCAGTACTTC. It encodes CASSLVGGTQYF.

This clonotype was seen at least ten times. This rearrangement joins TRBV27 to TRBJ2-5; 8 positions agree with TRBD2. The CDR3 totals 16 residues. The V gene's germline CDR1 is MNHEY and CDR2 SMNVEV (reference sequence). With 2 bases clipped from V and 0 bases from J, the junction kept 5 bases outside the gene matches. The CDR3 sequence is CASSLPGGGYQETQYF. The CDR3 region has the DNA TGTGCCAGCAGTTTACCGGGCGGGGGGTACCAAGAGACCCAGTACTTC.

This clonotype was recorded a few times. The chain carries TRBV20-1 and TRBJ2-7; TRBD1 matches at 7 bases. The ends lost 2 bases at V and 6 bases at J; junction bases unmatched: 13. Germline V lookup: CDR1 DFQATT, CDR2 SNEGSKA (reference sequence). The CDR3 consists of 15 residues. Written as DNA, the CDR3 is TGCAGTGCTAGAAGGGAAACAGGGGCTTTGGCCGAGCAGTACGTC. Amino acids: CSARRETGALAEQYV.

The CDR3 region is CASSSGLAGGNAYEQYF. CDR3 in DNA: TGTGCCAGCAGTTCAGGGTTAGCGGGAGGAAACGCCTACGAGCAGTACTTC. The chain links TRBV12-3 or TRBV12-4 to TRBJ2-7, with 10 bases fitting TRBD2. V was clipped by 4 bases and J by 2 bases; unmatched bases: 11. CDR3 length: 17 residues.

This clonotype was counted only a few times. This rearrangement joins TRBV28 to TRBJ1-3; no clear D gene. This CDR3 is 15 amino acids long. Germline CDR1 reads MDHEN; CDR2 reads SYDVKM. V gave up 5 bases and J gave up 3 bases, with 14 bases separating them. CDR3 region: CASSDPRFDGNTIYF. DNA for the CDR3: TGTGCCAGCAGTGATCCCCGTTTTGATGGAAACACCATATATTTT. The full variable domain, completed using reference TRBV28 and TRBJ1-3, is DVKVTQSSRYLVKRTGEKVFLECVQDMDHENMFWYRQDPGLGLRLIYFSYDVKMKEKGDIPEGYSVSREKKERFSLILESASTNQTSMYLCASSDPRFDGNTIYFGEGSWLTVV.

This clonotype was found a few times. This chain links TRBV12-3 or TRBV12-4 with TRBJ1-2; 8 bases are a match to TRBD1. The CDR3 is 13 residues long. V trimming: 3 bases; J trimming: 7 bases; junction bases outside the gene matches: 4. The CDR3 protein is CASSLDRVFGYTF. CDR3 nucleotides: TGTGCCAGCAGTTTGGACAGGGTTTTTGGCTACACCTTC.

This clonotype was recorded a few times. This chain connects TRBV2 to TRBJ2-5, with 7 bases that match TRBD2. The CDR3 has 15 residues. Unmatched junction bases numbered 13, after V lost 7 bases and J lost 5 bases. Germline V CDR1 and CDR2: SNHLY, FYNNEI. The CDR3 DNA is TGTGCCAGCAAGGGCCAGACCAACGGGGGGGAGACCCAGTACTTC. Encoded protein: CASKGQTNGGETQYF. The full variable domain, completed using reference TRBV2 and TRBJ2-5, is EPEVTQTPSHQVTQMGQEVILRCVPISNHLYFYWYRQILGQKVEFLVSFYNNEISEKSEIFDDQFSVERPDGSNFTLKIRSTKLEDSAMYFCASKGQTNGGETQYFGPGTRLLVL.

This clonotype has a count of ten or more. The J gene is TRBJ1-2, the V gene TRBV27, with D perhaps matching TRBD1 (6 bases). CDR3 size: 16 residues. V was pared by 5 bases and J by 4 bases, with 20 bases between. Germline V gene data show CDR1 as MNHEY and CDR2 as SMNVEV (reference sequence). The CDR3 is CASSPRTATPLYGYTF. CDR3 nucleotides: TGTGCCAGCAGTCCTCGGACAGCTACCCCACTCTATGGCTACACCTTC.

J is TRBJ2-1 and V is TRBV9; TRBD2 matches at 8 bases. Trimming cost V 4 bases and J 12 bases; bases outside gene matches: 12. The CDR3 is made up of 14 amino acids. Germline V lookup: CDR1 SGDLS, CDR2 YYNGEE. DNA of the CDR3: TGTGCCAGCAGCCCGACCAGCTCGGGGGGGCGGCAGTTCTTC. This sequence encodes CASSPTSSGGRQFF.

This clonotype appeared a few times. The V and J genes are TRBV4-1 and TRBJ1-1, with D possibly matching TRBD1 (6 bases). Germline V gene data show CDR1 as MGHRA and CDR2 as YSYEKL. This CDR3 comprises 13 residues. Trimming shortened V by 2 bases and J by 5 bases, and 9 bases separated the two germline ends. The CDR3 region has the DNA TGCGCCAGCAGCCAATACAGGGCGACTGAAGCTTTCTTT. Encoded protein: CASSQYRATEAFF.

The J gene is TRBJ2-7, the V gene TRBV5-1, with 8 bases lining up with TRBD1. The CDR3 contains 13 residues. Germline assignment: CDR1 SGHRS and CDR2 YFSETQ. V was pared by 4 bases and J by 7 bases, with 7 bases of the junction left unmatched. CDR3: CASSGGQGDEQYF. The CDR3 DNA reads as TGCGCCAGCAGCGGCGGACAGGGTGATGAGCAGTACTTC.

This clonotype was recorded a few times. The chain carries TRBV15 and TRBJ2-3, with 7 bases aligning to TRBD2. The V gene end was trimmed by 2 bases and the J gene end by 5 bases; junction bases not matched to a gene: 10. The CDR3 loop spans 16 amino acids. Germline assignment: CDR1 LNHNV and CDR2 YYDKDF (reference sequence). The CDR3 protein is CATSRSRLAERDTQYF. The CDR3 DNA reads TGTGCCACCAGCAGAAGCCGACTAGCCGAAAGAGATACGCAGTATTTT.

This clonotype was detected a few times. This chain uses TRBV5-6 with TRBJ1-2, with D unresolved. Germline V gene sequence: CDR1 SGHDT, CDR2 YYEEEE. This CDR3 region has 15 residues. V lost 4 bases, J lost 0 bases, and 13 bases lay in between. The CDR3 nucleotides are TGTGCCAGCAGCGCAGAGGGCTTAGCTAACTATGGCTACACCTTC. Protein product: CASSAEGLANYGYTF.